This TCR beta chain was observed in a study of response to subunit inactivated influenza vaccine listed by TCRdb under 2018. A note on the overall study: The study used deep quantitative T cell receptor repertoire profiling to track responses to a trivalent subunit inactivated influenza vaccine. Here is what the overall study found, with its caveats: The authors suggested that each seasonal influenza vaccination may recruit only a limited number of new T cells.

This clonotype was recorded at least ten times. The antigen it recognizes is unknown. No much larger clone is present one base from it, and per-base qualities are unavailable. Receptor amplification or capture employed RT-PCR. The instrument given in TCRdb is Illumina HiSeq 2500. TCRdb trimmed the raw reads at Q25, called clones with MiXCR and kept productive beta chains. Each entry is one CDR3 protein sequence, shown with its most common DNA and genes. Counted in this sample were over 800,000 distinct CDR3 sequences; 21% of them appeared once. The ten top clones hold more than 8.5% of the sample. A distance of 12 bases separates the germline ends of V and J, which lose 3 bases and 1 base respectively. As encoded in the germline V gene (reference sequence), CDR1 is DFQATT while CDR2 is SNEGSKA. The CDR3, cysteine through phenylalanine, is 14 amino acids long. Only CDR3 DNA is held: 42 bases, read in frame from base 1.

The chain uses TRBV20-1 and TRBJ1-1; the D gene cannot be named for sure. The starting material was PBMCs from blood, obtained 5 days after vaccination. This clonotype was sampled from a man aged 50-59 years who received an inactivated influenza vaccine. Donor details come from another sample of the same person, matched by shared clones. The CDR3 sequence is CSARVGGANTEAFF. The nucleotide sequence is TGCAGTGCTAGGGTGGGAGGTGCGAACACTGAAGCTTTCTTT.